Below are 20 T cell receptor beta chains sequenced from a single sample in a study of cytomegalovirus exposure and HLA in healthy donors. Use of 60 Vbeta and 13 Jbeta primers characterized the PCR. Sequencing used immunoSEQ multiplex PCR; TCRdb keeps in-frame clones, though not all of them. The repertoire holds 130,000 or so clones, with 70% to 85% as singletons. Sequencing was performed on PBMCs. These receptors all come from a woman aged 18-29 years in good health and CMV-seropositive.

This rearrangement joins TRBV7-9 to TRBJ2-3, with TRBD2 matching over 9 bases. J lost 4 bases, V lost 5 bases, and 10 bases had no gene match. The CDR3 is made up of 16 amino acids. The V gene's germline CDR1 is SEHNR and CDR2 FQNEAQ (reference sequence). CDR3 DNA sequence: TGTGCCAGCAGCCCCCGCGGTAGCGGGGGCTCAGATACGCAGTATTTT. It encodes CASSPRGSGGSDTQYF.

The gene calls are TRBV7-9 and TRBJ2-5; TRBD1 aligns across 7 bases. Germline CDR1 is SEHNR and CDR2 is FQNEAQ (reference sequence). V lost 5 bases, J lost 2 bases, and 11 bases stayed unmatched. CDR3 length equals 16 residues. CDR3 sequence reads: CASSPRTGGGQETQYF. In nucleotides, the CDR3 is TGTGCCAGCAGCCCCAGGACAGGAGGTGGGCAAGAGACCCAGTACTTC.

The CDR3 DNA is TGTGCCAGCAGGAGAGCGGAGATCACAGATACGCAGTATTTT. This sequence encodes CASRRAEITDTQYF. The chain links TRBV6-6 to TRBJ2-3; possible D gene TRBD2, 5 bases. The germline V gene encodes CDR1 MNHNY and CDR2 SVGAGI (reference sequence). The V end was cut by 6 bases, the J end by 2 bases, with 12 bases between. The CDR3 covers 14 residues.

For this clone: The same CDR3 can be traced to other DNA sequences in this sample. The CDR3 region is CASSYRPGQGPYGYTF. In nucleotides, the CDR3 is TGTGCCAGCAGTTACCGCCCGGGACAGGGGCCCTATGGCTACACCTTC. This sequence joins TRBV28 and TRBJ1-2; 10 nucleotides align to TRBD1. With V trimmed by 4 bases and J by 4 bases, 9 bases remained unmatched. The length of the CDR3 is 16 residues. Per the germline V gene, CDR1 is MDHEN and CDR2 is SYDVKM.

This sequence joins TRBV4-1 and TRBJ2-7; 9 nucleotides match TRBD2. The germline gives CDR1 MGHRA, CDR2 YSYEKL. This CDR3 has 15 residues. Unmatched junction bases numbered 3, after V lost 0 bases and J lost 3 bases. CDR3: CASSQDPSGVYEQYF. CDR3 DNA: TGCGCCAGCAGCCAAGATCCTAGCGGGGTCTACGAGCAGTACTTC.

The chain employs TRBV7-2 and TRBJ2-7; 7 nucleotides line up with TRBD2. Trimming removed 1 base from V and 4 bases from J; junction bases left unmatched: 4. The CDR3 sequence is 14 residues long. Germline V CDR1 and CDR2: SGHTA, FQGNSA. This chain's CDR3 is CASSLGGGGYEQYF. The CDR3 DNA reads as TGTGCCAGCAGCTTAGGAGGCGGGGGTTACGAGCAGTACTTC.

V is TRBV4-1 and J is TRBJ1-1; TRBD1 is a possible D gene (5 bases). The CDR3 is 15 residues long. V was trimmed by 0 bases and J by 5 bases, leaving 13 bases between them. In germline, CDR1 is MGHRA, CDR2 YSYEKL. The CDR3 reads CASSQEGGEGTEAFF. CDR3 DNA: TGCGCCAGCAGCCAAGAGGGAGGGGAAGGGACTGAAGCTTTCTTT.

The chain combines TRBV6-6 with TRBJ2-7; the D gene is possibly TRBD1 (6 bases). The CDR3 has 12 residues. Germline assignment: CDR1 MNHNY and CDR2 SVGAGI (reference sequence). Deletions cut 5 bases from V and 6 bases from J, with 11 bases between. The CDR3, as DNA: TGTGCCAGCAGTCCCCAGGGGCCCGAGCAGTACTTC. Its translation is CASSPQGPEQYF.

The chain employs TRBV7-2 and TRBJ2-5, with 9 bases identical to TRBD1. The J call is in doubt because the DNA end fits TRBJ2-7 better. The germline gives CDR1 SGHTA, CDR2 FQGNSA. The CDR3 covers 13 residues. The CDR3 nucleotides read TGTGCCAGCAGCTGGGACAGGGTCGCCGAGCAGTACTTC. It yields the protein CASSWDRVAEQYF.

The rearrangement links TRBV5-6 to TRBJ2-5; 8 nucleotides line up with TRBD1. Trimming removed 4 bases from V and 5 bases from J; junction bases left unmatched: 10. The CDR3 totals 15 residues. Per the germline V gene, CDR1 is SGHDT and CDR2 is YYEEEE. The CDR3 sequence: CASSQTGQGDETQYF. In DNA, the CDR3 is TGTGCCAGCAGCCAAACCGGACAGGGAGACGAGACCCAGTACTTC.

V usage is TRBV5-1 and J usage is TRBJ2-3; 12 bases map to TRBD2. This CDR3 contains 16 residues. Germline trimming cut 4 bases from V and 6 bases from J; bases unmatched to any gene: 9. Looked up from germline, CDR1 is SGHRS and CDR2 is YFSETQ. DNA of the CDR3: TGCGCCAGCAGCAGCCGGACTAGCGGGGACGGGGATACGCAGTATTTT. It codes for CASSSRTSGDGDTQYF.

This chain connects TRBV27 to TRBJ2-1; 7 bases are shared with TRBD1. Unmatched junction bases numbered 5, after V lost 6 bases and J lost 0 bases. The CDR3 length is 15 residues. CDR1 and CDR2 (germline): MNHEY, SMNVEV (reference sequence). CDR3 region: CASRTGQSSYNEQFF. Here the CDR3 DNA reads TGTGCCAGCAGGACGGGACAGAGCTCCTACAATGAGCAGTTCTTC.

V usage is TRBV6-5 and J usage is TRBJ2-7; a weak D match, TRBD2 (6 bases). The CDR3 is 14 residues long. Germline lookup yields CDR1 MNHEY and CDR2 SVGAGI. With 5 bases removed from V and 0 bases from J, the gap between germline ends came to 11 bases. The CDR3 DNA reads TGTGCCAGCAGTCCCTTAGCGGACTCCTACGAGCAGTACTTC. Its translation: CASSPLADSYEQYF.

This chain links TRBV6-5 with TRBJ2-2; D is uncertain. Germline V gene lookup returns CDR1 MNHEY and CDR2 SVGAGI. The V gene lost 4 bases and the J gene lost 5 bases, with 8 bases spanning the gap. The length of the CDR3 is 13 residues. The CDR3 DNA reads as TGTGCCAGCAGTTCCCCCCTTACCGGGGAGCTGTTTTTT. This translates into CASSSPLTGELFF.

This chain links TRBV11-3 with TRBJ2-1; D is perhaps TRBD1 (5 bases). The V and J ends lost 0 bases and 4 bases respectively, with 10 bases between them. Germline values: CDR1 SGHNT, CDR2 YENEEA. CDR3 length: 15 amino acids. CDR3 residues: CASSLEAGPYNEQFF. DNA of the CDR3: TGTGCCAGCAGCTTAGAGGCAGGGCCTTACAATGAGCAGTTCTTC.

This clone was detected only once. This CDR3 is CASKVTGGFNEQYF. DNA of the CDR3: TGTGCCAGCAAGGTAACAGGGGGCTTCAACGAGCAGTACTTC. This chain uses TRBV7-9 with TRBJ2-7; 9 nucleotides align to TRBD1. Germline CDR1 SEHNR, CDR2 FQNEAQ (reference sequence). The CDR3 runs to 14 residues. J gave up 5 bases and V 7 bases, and 9 bases lay outside the gene matches.

This chain uses TRBV5-1 with TRBJ2-3, with D perhaps matching TRBD2 (5 bases). This CDR3 spans 16 amino acids. Trimming left V 1 base short and J 3 bases short, with 15 bases between. Germline V lookup: CDR1 SGHRS, CDR2 YFSETQ. The CDR3 DNA reads TGCGCCAGCAGCTTGATCCCCGGGGAAGCAACAGATACGCAGTATTTT. It translates to CASSLIPGEATDTQYF.

The CDR3 is CASSLAEGRDTEAFF. CDR3 bases: TGCGCCAGCAGCTTGGCCGAAGGCAGGGACACTGAAGCTTTCTTT. The chain joins TRBV5-1 to TRBJ1-1, with D possibly being TRBD1 (5 bases). V shed 0 bases and J shed 3 bases, with 12 bases lying between them. This CDR3 is 15 amino acids long. Germline CDR1 SGHRS, CDR2 YFSETQ.

V and J are TRBV11-2 and TRBJ2-3, with 8 bases that match TRBD2. Per germline, CDR1 SGHAT and CDR2 FQNNGV. CDR3 length: 15 residues. Trimming removed 4 bases from V and 3 bases from J; junction bases left unmatched: 6. CDR3 protein: CASSYGTRVTDTQYF. For the CDR3, the DNA is TGTGCCAGCAGCTACGGGACTAGAGTAACAGATACGCAGTATTTT. Full variable domain (rest looked up from reference TRBV11-2 and TRBJ2-3): EAGVAQSPRYKIIEKRQSVAFWCNPISGHATLYWYQQILGQGPKLLIQFQNNGVVDDSQLPKDRFSAERLKGVDSTLKIQPAKLEDSAVYLCASSYGTRVTDTQYFGPGTRLTVL.

This clone was picked up a small number of times. V usage is TRBV5-4 and J usage is TRBJ2-1; TRBD2 is a possible D gene (6 bases). Per the germline V gene, CDR1 is SGHNT and CDR2 is YYREEE (reference sequence). Deletions cut 0 bases from V and 7 bases from J, with 14 bases between. This CDR3 spans 15 amino acids. CDR3 coding DNA: TGTGCCAGCAGCTTGGCTGGCGTGGGGGGTAATGAGCAGTTCTTC. It specifies CASSLAGVGGNEQFF.